Following are 25 T cell receptor beta chains from one sample sequenced in a study of PD-L1 blockade in urothelial cancer. Using immunoSEQ multiplex PCR, the repertoire was profiled, and TCRdb retains in-frame clones only, with some absent. This sample has approximately 79,000 clones, with approximately 90% found just once. Source: PBMCs, taken around atezolizumab (anti-PD-L1) treatment. The source is a woman in her sixties or seventies with urothelial cancer.

This chain links TRBV19 with TRBJ2-2, with 7 positions matching TRBD1. Germline lookup yields CDR1 LNHDA and CDR2 SQIVND (reference sequence). This CDR3 spans 14 amino acids. V lost 5 bases to trimming and J lost 4 bases; unmatched junction nucleotides: 4. CDR3: CASSPTGPTGELFF. The CDR3 DNA reads as TGTGCCAGTAGTCCGACAGGGCCCACCGGGGAGCTGTTTTTT.

The sample holds a few counts of this clone. The chain combines TRBV7-9 with TRBJ1-6, with D unresolved. Germline lookup yields CDR1 SEHNR and CDR2 FQNEAQ (reference sequence). Trimming removed 3 bases from V and 6 bases from J, with 9 bases in between. The CDR3 sequence is 14 residues long. CDR3 region: CASSFLSPNSPLHF. For the CDR3, the DNA is TGTGCCAGCAGCTTTCTTTCCCCTAATTCACCCCTCCACTTT.

The chain uses TRBV5-5 and TRBJ2-3, with 9 nucleotides matching TRBD2. V was clipped by 2 bases and J by 5 bases; unmatched bases: 12. CDR1 SGHKS and CDR2 YYEKEE come from the germline V gene (reference sequence). The CDR3 runs to 17 residues. CDR3 sequence: CASSLSLGGGAIDTQYF. The CDR3 DNA sequence: TGTGCCAGCAGCTTAAGTTTGGGCGGGGGGGCCATAGATACGCAGTATTTT. The full variable domain, completed using reference TRBV5-5 and TRBJ2-3, is DAGVTQSPTHLIKTRGQQVTLRCSPISGHKSVSWYQQVLGQGPQFIFQYYEKEERGRGNFPDRFSARQFPNYSSELNVNALLLGDSALYLCASSLSLGGGAIDTQYFGPGTRLTVL.

V gene TRBV7-8 combines with J gene TRBJ1-2; 7 nucleotides agree with TRBD1. Germline assignment: CDR1 SGHVS and CDR2 FQNEAQ. This CDR3 is built from 15 residues. After removal of 2 bases from V and 4 bases from J, the junction contained 7 bases not matched to a gene. The CDR3 nucleotides read TGTGCCAGCAGCTTATCCCCGGGACAGACCTATGGCTACACCTTC. Encoded protein: CASSLSPGQTYGYTF.

The chain combines TRBV28 with TRBJ1-1, with 9 bases that match TRBD1. The CDR3 runs 16 residues. Looked up from germline, CDR1 is MDHEN and CDR2 is SYDVKM. Trimming removed 6 bases from V and 1 base from J; junction bases left unmatched: 9. CDR3 bases: TGTGCCAGCAGATGGACAGGGGTAAGGGGGAACACTGAAGCTTTCTTT. Amino acids: CASRWTGVRGNTEAFF.

This sequence joins TRBV7-2 and TRBJ1-3; D gene unclear. V lost 3 bases, J lost 0 bases, and 12 bases lay in between. The CDR3 covers 16 residues. The germline V gene has CDR1 SGHTA and CDR2 FQGNSA. CDR3 in DNA: TGTGCCAGCAGCTTGCTCCCTGAGAGCTCTGGAAACACCATATATTTT. It yields the protein CASSLLPESSGNTIYF.

This chain joins TRBV5-8 and TRBJ2-3, with D perhaps matching TRBD1 (7 bases). Germline loops: CDR1 SGHTS, CDR2 YDEGEE. The CDR3 length is 13 residues. V lost 2 bases, J lost 4 bases, and 8 bases lay in between. The CDR3 loop reads CASSFRGADTQYF. The CDR3 coding sequence is TGTGCCAGCAGCTTCAGGGGGGCAGATACGCAGTATTTT.

J is TRBJ1-5 and V is TRBV19, with D tentatively TRBD1 (6 bases). The V end lost 4 bases, the J end lost 3 bases, and 10 bases lay between the germline ends. CDR3 size: 14 residues. The germline V gene encodes CDR1 LNHDA and CDR2 SQIVND (reference sequence). CDR3 DNA: TGTGCCAGTAGTACCACAGGGTTCAATCAGCCCCAGCATTTT. Its translation: CASSTTGFNQPQHF.

The J gene is TRBJ2-2, the V gene TRBV21-1; TRBD1, the table's D call, lacks a check against the DNA. TRBV21-1 has pseudogene status. The CDR3 extends over 18 amino acids. CDR3 amino acids: CASSKASIRGENTGELFF. CDR3 nucleotides: TGTGCCAGCAGCAAAGCGTCCATCAGGGGAGAGAACACCGGGGAGCTGTTTTTT.

This clone was recorded only once. This sequence joins TRBV27 and TRBJ2-7; TRBD2 matches 13 bases. CDR1 and CDR2 from the germline V gene are MNHEY and SMNVEV (reference sequence). This CDR3 comprises 16 residues. With V trimmed by 1 base and J by 2 bases, 2 bases remained unmatched. For the CDR3, the DNA is TGTGCCAGCAGTTTATGGGGGACTAGCGGGACCTACGAGCAGTACTTC. Translated: CASSLWGTSGTYEQYF.

The chain is built from TRBV5-4 and TRBJ2-5, with 8 bases identical to TRBD1. CDR1 and CDR2 from the germline V gene are SGHNT and YYREEE (reference sequence). This CDR3 comprises 13 residues. J was trimmed by 5 bases and V by 1 base; bases with no gene match: 1. The CDR3 DNA is TGTGCCAGCAGCTTGACAGGGGGGGAGACCCAGTACTTC. Its protein product is CASSLTGGETQYF. The entire variable domain, with the rest obtained from reference TRBV5-4 and TRBJ2-5, is as follows: ETGVTQSPTHLIKTRGQQVTLRCSSQSGHNTVSWYQQALGQGPQFIFQYYREEENGRGNFPPRFSGLQFPNYSSELNVNALELDDSALYLCASSLTGGETQYFGPGTRLLVL.

The CDR3 coding sequence is TGTGCCAGCAGTAGGGGGATAGCGGGAGGGCCTTGGTCTGAGCAGTTCTTC. Translating it yields CASSRGIAGGPWSEQFF. The chain recombines TRBV2 with TRBJ2-1; 11 nucleotides align to TRBD2. This CDR3 contains 17 residues. V dropped 5 bases and J dropped 9; count of bases not matched to a gene: 15. The germline V gene has CDR1 SNHLY and CDR2 FYNNEI. Looking up the rest from reference TRBV2 and TRBJ2-1 gives the full variable domain: EPEVTQTPSHQVTQMGQEVILRCVPISNHLYFYWYRQILGQKVEFLVSFYNNEISEKSEIFDDQFSVERPDGSNFTLKIRSTKLEDSAMYFCASSRGIAGGPWSEQFFGPGTRLTVL.

V usage is TRBV5-6 and J usage is TRBJ2-1; TRBD1 matches 9 bases. Germline-derived CDR1 and CDR2 are SGHDT and YYEEEE. This CDR3 is 16 amino acids long. J was trimmed by 0 bases and V by 2 bases; bases with no gene match: 3. For the CDR3, the DNA is TGTGCCAGCAGCTTAGACAGGGGGGTCTCCTACAATGAGCAGTTCTTC. It is translated as CASSLDRGVSYNEQFF.

The rearrangement links TRBV18 to TRBJ1-1, with 7 nucleotides matching TRBD1. The CDR3 has 13 amino acids. The junction had 2 bases not matched to a gene; V was cut back by 2 bases and J by 5 bases. CDR1 is KGHSH and CDR2 is LQKENI in the germline V gene. CDR3 sequence: CASSPDRETEAFF. Written as DNA, the CDR3 is TGTGCCAGCTCACCAGACAGGGAAACTGAAGCTTTCTTT.

This chain uses TRBV5-1 with TRBJ2-7; TRBD1 aligns across 9 bases. V gave up 4 bases and J gave up 0 bases; unmatched junction bases: 2. The CDR3 is made up of 14 amino acids. The germline gives CDR1 SGHRS, CDR2 YFSETQ. DNA for the CDR3: TGCGCCAGCAGCGGACAGGGGTTCTCCTACGAGCAGTACTTC. This encodes CASSGQGFSYEQYF.

The V and J genes are TRBV28 and TRBJ2-7; TRBD2 matches at 9 bases. Germline assignment: CDR1 MDHEN and CDR2 SYDVKM. V gave up 6 bases and J gave up 3 bases; unmatched junction bases: 3. The CDR3 is 13 amino acids. This CDR3 is CASRGTSIYEQYF. For the CDR3, the DNA is TGTGCCAGCAGAGGGACTAGCATCTACGAGCAGTACTTC.

V gene TRBV2 combines with J gene TRBJ2-3; 7 nucleotides line up with TRBD2. V was pared by 4 bases and J by 0 bases, with 1 base of the junction left unmatched. The length of the CDR3 is 14 residues. Germline CDR1 SNHLY, CDR2 FYNNEI. The CDR3 DNA sequence: TGTGCCAGCAGTGGCGGGGGAAGCACAGATACGCAGTATTTT. This sequence encodes CASSGGGSTDTQYF.

The DNA of the CDR3 is TGTGCCAGCTCACCACAGCAGGGGAGAACAGATACGCAGTATTTT. Encoded protein: CASSPQQGRTDTQYF. This chain uses TRBV18 with TRBJ2-3; a possible D gene is TRBD1 (6 bases). Trimming removed 1 base at V and 3 bases at J, with 11 bases between. The length of the CDR3 is 15 residues. CDR1 is KGHSH and CDR2 is LQKENI in the germline V gene.

The chain recombines TRBV7-2 with TRBJ2-7; the match to TRBD1 covers 7 bases. V trimming: 5 bases; J trimming: 2 bases; junction bases outside the gene matches: 3. This CDR3 spans 13 amino acids. Per germline, CDR1 SGHTA and CDR2 FQGNSA. The CDR3 is CASSRDRAYEQYF. The CDR3, as DNA: TGTGCCAGCAGCAGAGACAGGGCCTACGAGCAGTACTTC.

This clone was observed once. The J gene is TRBJ2-2, the V gene TRBV11-3; no reliable D call. Germline values: CDR1 SGHNT, CDR2 YENEEA. V lost 4 bases and J lost 6, with 9 bases in between. The CDR3 spans 13 residues. CDR3 coding DNA: TGTGCCAGCAGCTCTTCAGGTGCCGGGGAGCTGTTTTTT. Residues: CASSSSGAGELFF.

The V gene is TRBV19, the J gene TRBJ2-1, with D possibly being TRBD2 (6 bases). The CDR3 is 15 amino acids. V shed 4 bases and J shed 3 bases, with 13 bases lying between them. The germline V gene encodes CDR1 LNHDA and CDR2 SQIVND (reference sequence). Here the CDR3 reads CASSTEAGFYNEQFF. For the CDR3, the DNA is TGTGCCAGTAGTACGGAGGCGGGGTTCTACAATGAGCAGTTCTTC.

The chain joins TRBV10-3 to TRBJ2-7; TRBD1 agrees at 10 bases. In germline, CDR1 is ENHRY, CDR2 SYGVKD. CDR3 length: 15 amino acids. The V segment lost 4 bases and the J segment 4 bases; nucleotides outside the gene matches: 7. The CDR3 region is CAISGRWGQGYEQYF. The CDR3 region has the DNA TGTGCCATCAGTGGTCGATGGGGACAGGGGTACGAGCAGTACTTC.

The chain joins TRBV25-1 to TRBJ1-2, with TRBD1 matching 10 bases. This CDR3 is 14 amino acids long. The V segment lost 5 bases and the J segment 2 bases; nucleotides outside the gene matches: 2. The germline gives CDR1 MGHDK, CDR2 SYGVNS. This CDR3 reads CASSQGQGNYGYTF. The CDR3 DNA is TGTGCCAGCAGTCAGGGACAGGGGAACTATGGCTACACCTTC.

The rearrangement uses TRBV5-1 and TRBJ2-6, with 9 nucleotides matching TRBD1. Germline values: CDR1 SGHRS, CDR2 YFSETQ. The CDR3 covers 20 residues. Germline trimming cut 4 bases from V and 2 bases from J; bases unmatched to any gene: 16. The CDR3 loop reads CASSPLGGGQGTAGANVLTF. As DNA, the CDR3 is TGCGCCAGCAGCCCCCTGGGGGGGGGACAGGGTACTGCTGGGGCCAACGTCCTGACTTTC.

CDR3 protein: CAISETGSSNYGYTF. In DNA form, the CDR3 reads TGTGCCATCAGCGAGACAGGGAGTTCCAACTATGGCTACACCTTC. The V and J genes are TRBV10-3 and TRBJ1-2; the match to TRBD1 covers 7 bases. The length of the CDR3 is 15 residues. V gave up 6 bases and J gave up 2 bases; unmatched junction bases: 9. Germline CDR1 is ENHRY and CDR2 is SYGVKD.